Following are 5 T cell receptor beta chains from one sample sequenced in a study of blood T cell repertoires in COVID-19. The data were produced by immunoSEQ multiplex PCR, yet TCRdb's version contains in-frame clones alone and is incomplete. This sample yields some 300,000 clones, of which approximately 90% are seen a single time; roughly a tenth belongs to the top ten. Material for sequencing was PBMCs or T cells enriched from blood (not recorded which). These receptor sequences come from a woman aged 40 to 50 who had recovered from COVID-19.

This clone was detected only once. The V gene is TRBV9, the J gene TRBJ1-2; 9 bases are a match to TRBD1. This CDR3 is built from 16 residues. Trimming at V came to 3 bases and at J to 2 bases, leaving 8 bases not matched to a gene. CDR1 is SGDLS, CDR2 YYNGEE, per germline. The CDR3 DNA reads as TGTGCCAGCAGCGGGCGGGATACAGGGGGCAACTATGGCTACACCTTC. As protein: CASSGRDTGGNYGYTF.

The gene calls are TRBV11-3 and TRBJ2-3; 9 nucleotides match TRBD2. V was pared by 5 bases and J by 5 bases, with 11 bases of the junction left unmatched. Germline V CDR1 and CDR2: SGHNT, YENEEA. The CDR3 has 16 residues. The CDR3, as DNA: TGTGCCAGCAGCCCCCGTAGGAGCGGGAGGTTAGATACGCAGTATTTT. Protein: CASSPRRSGRLDTQYF. The variable domain in full, completed from reference TRBV11-3 and TRBJ2-3, reads EAGVVQSPRYKIIEKKQPVAFWCNPISGHNTLYWYLQNLGQGPELLIRYENEEAVDDSQLPKDRFSAERLKGVDSTLKIQPAELGDSAVYLCASSPRRSGRLDTQYFGPGTRLTVL.

The chain uses TRBV6-5 and TRBJ2-3; 10 positions agree with TRBD1. CDR1 and CDR2 (germline): MNHEY, SVGAGI. J lost 6 bases, V lost 6 bases, and 3 bases had no gene match. CDR3 size: 13 residues. As DNA, the CDR3 is TGTGCCAGCAGGGGACAGGGGTGGGATACGCAGTATTTT. It specifies CASRGQGWDTQYF.

V and J are TRBV7-3 and TRBJ1-2; 7 bases align to TRBD1. Trimming at V came to 2 bases and at J to 2 bases, leaving 5 bases not matched to a gene. The CDR3 is 15 residues long. Germline V gives CDR1 SGHTA, CDR2 FQGTGA. The CDR3 coding sequence is TGTGCCAGCAGCTTACAGGCAGGGGGGAACTATGGCTACACCTTC. Amino acid sequence: CASSLQAGGNYGYTF.

Comment on this clone: An end of the junction does not agree with germline; a read error may underlie this. The rearrangement joins TRBV5-1 to TRBJ2-7, with 7 bases that match TRBD1. CDR1 is SGHRS and CDR2 is YFSETQ in the germline V gene. This CDR3 has 14 residues. This chain's CDR3 is CASSLGQTSYEQYF. In DNA, the CDR3 is TGCGCCAGCAGTTTGGGACAGACTTCCTACGAGCAGTACTTC.